This record covers a single T cell receptor beta chain. Trimming cost V 0 bases and J 4 bases, with 3 bases left between them. CDR3 length: 12 amino acids. CDR1 LGHDT and CDR2 YNNKEL come from the germline V gene (reference sequence). The assay was immunoSEQ multiplex PCR, and TCRdb's table has in-frame clones only and misses some. In the table there are more than 75,000 clones, about nine tenths of which are singletons. The data derive from a study of T cell responses to AZD1222 COVID-19 vaccine. The TCR was taken from an adult who received the AZD1222 COVID-19 vaccine. The J gene is TRBJ1-2, the V gene TRBV3-1 (or the pseudogene TRBV3-2), with no clear D. The sample consisted of peripheral blood, taken 28 days after the second AZD1222 dose. CDR3 nucleotide sequence: TGTGCCAGCAGCCAAGAACCCTATGGCTACACCTTC. Residues: CASSQEPYGYTF.